Detailed here is one T cell receptor (beta chain). Its antigen is currently unknown. The data derive from a study of T cell repertoires in cytomegalovirus infection. Study-wide points: The cumulative frequency of public TCR beta families identified carriers of CMV plus the relevant HLA.

CDR3 length: 16 amino acids. The ends were cut back, 5 bases at V and 1 base at J, with 18 bases in the middle. Germline V gene sequence: CDR1 SGHKS, CDR2 YYEKEE (reference sequence). In TCRdb, the reads were re-called with MiXCR into one record per CDR3 protein. Of a few hundred thousand distinct CDR3 sequences in the sample, roughly 42% are singletons; the top ten hold roughly two fifths. The material sequenced was cultured PBMCs, taken from culture after CMV antigen stimulation. The gene calls are TRBV5-5 and TRBJ2-5; D perhaps matches TRBD1 (6 bases). This clonotype was sampled from a human donor in good health (CMV status not recorded). Some clones in this sample may be carry-over from other donors' samples. The CDR3 sequence is CASRPASGTSQETQYF. CDR3 bases: TGTGCCAGCAGGCCTGCCTCCGGGACAAGCCAAGAGACCCAGTACTTC. The full variable domain, with the rest looked up from reference TRBV5-5 and TRBJ2-5, is DAGVTQSPTHLIKTRGQQVTLRCSPISGHKSVSWYQQVLGQGPQFIFQYYEKEERGRGNFPDRFSARQFPNYSSELNVNALLLGDSALYLCASRPASGTSQETQYFGPGTRLLVL.